This T cell receptor beta chain was obtained from a study of blood T cell repertoires in COVID-19. Whole-study context: From T cells, B-cell-depleted T cells, or PBMCs came the material, which was cDNA or gDNA.

Categorization into cohorts depended on clinical history that participants reported. Clones were sequenced by immunoSEQ multiplex PCR, and TCRdb holds only the in-frame ones, with some missing. The table lists around 280,000 clones, around 88% of them singletons. V was shortened by 11 bases and J by 4 bases, with 14 bases between the two germline ends. Germline V lookup: CDR1 MNHEY, CDR2 SMNVEV (reference sequence). The CDR3 has 13 residues. Sequenced: PBMCs or T cells enriched from blood (not recorded which). The clonotype comes from a woman aged 40 to 49 who had recovered from COVID-19. The J gene is TRBJ2-2, the V gene TRBV27, with D hard to call. CDR3 loop: CASRKTSTGELFF. The DNA for the CDR3 is TGTGCCTCCCGCAAAACGAGCACCGGGGAGCTGTTTTTT.